The 16 T cell receptor beta chains presented below share a single source sample, sequenced in a study of response to subunit inactivated influenza vaccine. TCRdb reprocessed the RT-PCR reads via MiXCR and lists one record per CDR3 protein. The sample lists 860,000 or so distinct CDR3 sequences, about 20% occurring once. This sample comprised PBMCs from blood, obtained approximately 5 days after vaccination. Receptors were obtained from a man aged 50 to 60 who received an inactivated influenza vaccine.

This rearrangement joins TRBV7-3 to TRBJ1-6; 7 nucleotides match TRBD1. The V segment lost 6 bases and the J segment 15 bases; nucleotides outside the gene matches: 14. Per germline, CDR1 SGHTA and CDR2 FQGTGA. The CDR3 totals 14 residues. In nucleotides, the CDR3 is TGTGCCAGCAGTCAAGGATCGACAGGGACCGACCTCCACTTT. As protein: CASSQGSTGTDLHF.

The chain links TRBV28 to TRBJ2-7; possible D gene TRBD2, 7 bases. CDR1 and CDR2 (germline): MDHEN, SYDVKM. This CDR3 comprises 15 residues. V was pared by 6 bases and J by 0 bases, with 15 bases between. The CDR3 sequence: CASSTAGASSYEQYF. The CDR3 nucleotides read TGTGCCAGCAGCACTGCGGGGGCCAGCTCCTACGAGCAGTACTTC.

The chain carries TRBV24-1 and TRBJ2-7, with a weak D call TRBD2 (6 bases). This CDR3 has 14 amino acids. V was clipped by 10 bases and J by 0 bases, with 15 bases between them. Germline CDR1 and CDR2: KGHDR and SFDVKD. The DNA for the CDR3 is TGTGCCACAGCCGGGACTCAGAGCTCCTACGAGCAGTACTTC. This sequence encodes CATAGTQSSYEQYF.

CDR3 in DNA: TGTGCCAGCAGTTTAGATAGGTGGTATGGCTACACCTTC. Protein: CASSLDRWYGYTF. The chain uses TRBV12-3 or TRBV12-4 and TRBJ1-2, with unresolved D. V lost 1 base to trimming and J lost 5 bases, with 8 bases between them. The CDR3 extends over 13 amino acids.

This clonotype has just a few counts. The rearrangement joins TRBV7-8 to TRBJ2-1; 7 bases match TRBD1. The CDR3 consists of 16 residues. Germline V CDR1 and CDR2: SGHVS, FQNEAQ. J was trimmed by 2 bases and V by 1 base; bases with no gene match: 5. CDR3 sequence: CASSLGRDRTYNEQFF. DNA of the CDR3: TGTGCCAGCAGCTTAGGTCGGGACAGAACCTACAATGAGCAGTTCTTC.

This clonotype was seen more than once but under ten times. The V gene is TRBV6-6, the J gene TRBJ1-4; D is unresolved. This CDR3 spans 12 amino acids. Germline CDR1 MNHNY, CDR2 SVGAGI (reference sequence). Trimming removed 5 bases from V and 11 bases from J, with 12 bases in between. The CDR3 DNA is TGTGCCAGCAGTCCTTACGGAGGGAAACTGTTTTTT. Amino acid sequence: CASSPYGGKLFF.

V gene TRBV9 combines with J gene TRBJ2-5; D call uncertain. The ends were cut back, 6 bases at V and 1 base at J, with 13 bases in the middle. Germline CDR1 SGDLS, CDR2 YYNGEE. The CDR3 spans 14 residues. In DNA, the CDR3 is TGTGCCAGCACCCTAACACCCACCCAAGAGACCCAGTACTTC. This codes for CASTLTPTQETQYF.

Ten or more counts support this clonotype. The J gene is TRBJ1-2, the V gene TRBV4-2, with TRBD1 matching over 9 bases. V shed 0 bases and J 6 bases; nucleotides not matched to a gene: 5. The CDR3 totals 15 residues. From germline, CDR1 is LGHNA and CDR2 YNFKEQ. Here the CDR3 reads CASSQEPGQGNGYTF. The CDR3 region has the DNA TGTGCCAGCAGCCAAGAGCCGGGACAGGGAAATGGCTACACCTTC.

Ten or more counts support this clonotype. The J gene is TRBJ1-1, the V gene TRBV7-3, with D possibly being TRBD1 (6 bases). V was cut by 2 bases and J by 0 bases, with 10 bases left in between. In germline, CDR1 is SGHTA, CDR2 FQGTGA. CDR3 length: 15 amino acids. The CDR3 nucleotides read TGTGCCAGCAGCTTAGCTAGGACAGTGAACACTGAAGCTTTCTTT. Amino acid sequence: CASSLARTVNTEAFF.

The J gene is TRBJ2-2, the V gene TRBV5-6; D is undetermined. The germline gives CDR1 SGHDT, CDR2 YYEEEE. V lost 4 bases and J 3 bases, leaving 16 bases between the germline ends. The CDR3 is made up of 16 amino acids. CDR3 sequence: CASSPVIFVDTGELFF. The CDR3 region has the DNA TGTGCCAGCAGCCCCGTGATATTTGTCGACACCGGGGAGCTGTTTTTT.

The rearrangement links TRBV28 to TRBJ1-1; 8 bases match TRBD1. The ends lost 3 bases at V and 1 base at J; junction bases unmatched: 4. The V gene's germline CDR1 is MDHEN and CDR2 SYDVKM. This CDR3 spans 15 amino acids. CDR3 DNA sequence: TGTGCCAGCAGTTTGCTACAGGGGGGGAACACTGAAGCTTTCTTT. As protein: CASSLLQGGNTEAFF.

The V gene is TRBV7-2, the J gene TRBJ2-3; D call uncertain. V shed 4 bases and J shed 6 bases, with 11 bases lying between them. This CDR3 comprises 13 residues. Germline V gene data show CDR1 as SGHTA and CDR2 as FQGNSA. Here the CDR3 reads CASSSEPLDTQYF. In nucleotides, the CDR3 is TGTGCCAGCAGCTCGGAACCCCTCGATACGCAGTATTTT.

The chain uses TRBV4-3 and TRBJ2-7; 9 nucleotides line up with TRBD2. Germline V lookup: CDR1 LGHNA, CDR2 YSLEER. The CDR3 loop spans 15 amino acids. V trimming: 1 base; J trimming: 2 bases; junction bases outside the gene matches: 3. The DNA for the CDR3 is TGCGCCAGCAGCCAAGGTAGCGGGGGTACCTACGAGCAGTACTTC. Translating gives CASSQGSGGTYEQYF.

This rearrangement joins TRBV4-1 to TRBJ2-3; D is perhaps TRBD1 (6 bases). Germline CDR1 MGHRA, CDR2 YSYEKL. The CDR3 contains 18 residues. Trimming stripped 1 base from V and 3 bases from J, with 20 bases between. Written as DNA, the CDR3 is TGCGCCAGCAGCCAAGGCGGTAGGGGGACCCCGAGAACAGATACGCAGTATTTT. Protein product: CASSQGGRGTPRTDTQYF.

The chain combines TRBV5-1 with TRBJ2-1, with D tentatively TRBD1 (6 bases). V was cut by 3 bases and J by 12 bases, with 10 bases left in between. Germline CDR1 reads SGHRS; CDR2 reads YFSETQ. The CDR3 is 11 amino acids. As DNA, the CDR3 is TGCGCCAGCAGCTCTCAGACAGGGCAGTTCTTC. The encoded protein is CASSSQTGQFF.

The V call is TRBV27, the J call TRBJ2-7, with a tentative D call TRBD1 (5 bases). The CDR3 totals 15 residues. V was clipped by 3 bases and J by 3 bases, with 15 bases between them. The germline CDR1 and CDR2 sequences are MNHEY and SMNVEV (reference sequence). CDR3 protein: CASSFIQGPVYEQYF. In nucleotides, the CDR3 is TGTGCCAGCAGTTTTATCCAGGGTCCAGTCTACGAGCAGTACTTC.